This T cell receptor beta chain was found in a study of blood T cell repertoires in COVID-19. Original processing notes: Nucleated cell counts were estimated from reference gene primer amplification. Data came from immunoSEQ multiplex PCR; TCRdb stores just in-frame clones and leaves some out. The D gene and trimming were derived from the DNA, and the V and J assignments and clone size from that table. The data show 65,000 to 95,000 clones, with about 80% seen just once and about 5.7% held by the top ten. The receptor was derived from a man between 50 and 59 years old with active or convalescent COVID-19. Source material: peripheral blood.

CDR3 bases: TGTGCCAGCAGTTTAGGGAGGGGGACTAGTTGGGGCAATGAGCAGTTCTTC. Its translation is CASSLGRGTSWGNEQFF. The rearrangement uses TRBV27 and TRBJ2-1, with TRBD2 identical over 8 bases. Germline values: CDR1 MNHEY, CDR2 SMNVEV (reference sequence). After removal of 2 bases from V and 6 bases from J, the junction contained 12 bases not matched to a gene. The CDR3 covers 17 residues.